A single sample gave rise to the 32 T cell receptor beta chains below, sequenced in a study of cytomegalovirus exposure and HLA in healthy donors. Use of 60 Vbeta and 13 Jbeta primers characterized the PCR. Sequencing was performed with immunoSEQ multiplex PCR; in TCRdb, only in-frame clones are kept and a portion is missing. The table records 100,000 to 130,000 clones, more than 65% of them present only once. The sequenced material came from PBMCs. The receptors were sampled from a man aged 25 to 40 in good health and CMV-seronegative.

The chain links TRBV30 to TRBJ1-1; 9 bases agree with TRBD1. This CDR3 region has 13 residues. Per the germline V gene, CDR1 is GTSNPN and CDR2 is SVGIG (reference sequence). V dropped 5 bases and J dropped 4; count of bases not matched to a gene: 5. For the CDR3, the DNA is TGTGCCTGGGGGACAGGGCCCGCCACTGAAGCTTTCTTT. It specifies CAWGTGPATEAFF. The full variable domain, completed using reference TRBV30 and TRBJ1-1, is SQTIHQWPATLVQPVGSPLSLECTVEGTSNPNLYWYRQAAGRGLQLLFYSVGIGQISSEVPQNLSASRPQDRQFILSSKKLLLSDSGFYLCAWGTGPATEAFFGQGTRLTVV.

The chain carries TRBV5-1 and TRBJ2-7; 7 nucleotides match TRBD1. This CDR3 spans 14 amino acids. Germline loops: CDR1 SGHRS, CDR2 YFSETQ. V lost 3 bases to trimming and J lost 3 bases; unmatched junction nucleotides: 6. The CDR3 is CASSSGTAGYEQYF. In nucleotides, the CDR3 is TGCGCCAGCAGCTCGGGGACAGCCGGCTACGAGCAGTACTTC.

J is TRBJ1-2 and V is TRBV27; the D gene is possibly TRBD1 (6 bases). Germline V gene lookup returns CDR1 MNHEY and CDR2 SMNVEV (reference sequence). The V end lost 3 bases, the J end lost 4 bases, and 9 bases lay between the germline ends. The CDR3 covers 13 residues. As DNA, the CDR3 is TGTGCCAGCAGTTTGATAGGGGGCTATGGCTACACCTTC. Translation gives CASSLIGGYGYTF.

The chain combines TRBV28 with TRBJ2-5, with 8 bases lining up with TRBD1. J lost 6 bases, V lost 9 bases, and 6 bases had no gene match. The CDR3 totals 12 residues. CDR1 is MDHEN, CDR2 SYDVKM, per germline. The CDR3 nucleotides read TGTGCCAGTCGGACAGGGTCGAAGACCCAGTACTTC. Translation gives CASRTGSKTQYF.

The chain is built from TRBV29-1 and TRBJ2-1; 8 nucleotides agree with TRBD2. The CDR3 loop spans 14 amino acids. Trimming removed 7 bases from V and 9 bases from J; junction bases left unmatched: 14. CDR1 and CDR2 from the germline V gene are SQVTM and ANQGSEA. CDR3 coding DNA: TGCAGCGCCGCCCCAGCGGGAGCACTAATTGAGCAGTTCTTC. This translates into CSAAPAGALIEQFF.

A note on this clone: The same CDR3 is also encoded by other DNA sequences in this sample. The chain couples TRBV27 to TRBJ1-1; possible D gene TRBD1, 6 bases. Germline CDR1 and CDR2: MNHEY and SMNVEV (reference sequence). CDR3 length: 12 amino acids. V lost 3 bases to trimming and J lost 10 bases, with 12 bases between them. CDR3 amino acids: CASSFPGDSAFF. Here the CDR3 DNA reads TGTGCCAGCAGTTTTCCAGGGGATTCAGCTTTCTTT.

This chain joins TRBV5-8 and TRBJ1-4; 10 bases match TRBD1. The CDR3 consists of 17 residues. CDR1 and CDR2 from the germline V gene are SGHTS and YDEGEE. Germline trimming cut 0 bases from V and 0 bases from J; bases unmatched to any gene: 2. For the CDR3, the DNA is TGTGCCAGCAGCTTGGTAGGACAGGGGGCAACTAATGAAAAACTGTTTTTT. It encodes CASSLVGQGATNEKLFF.

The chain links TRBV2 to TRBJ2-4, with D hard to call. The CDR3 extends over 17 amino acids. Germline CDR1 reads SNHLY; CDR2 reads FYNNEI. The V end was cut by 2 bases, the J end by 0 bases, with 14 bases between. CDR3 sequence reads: CASSESVDLLAKNIQYF. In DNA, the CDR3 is TGTGCCAGCAGTGAATCCGTTGACTTACTAGCCAAAAACATTCAGTACTTC.

Written as DNA, the CDR3 is TGTGCCAGCAGCCAAGATGGGTCGGGAGGGCACACAGATACGCAGTATTTT. This sequence encodes CASSQDGSGGHTDTQYF. This chain links TRBV4-2 with TRBJ2-3; 8 nucleotides match TRBD2. Unmatched junction bases numbered 7, after V lost 0 bases and J lost 2 bases. Germline V CDR1 and CDR2: LGHNA, YNFKEQ. The CDR3 length is 17 residues.

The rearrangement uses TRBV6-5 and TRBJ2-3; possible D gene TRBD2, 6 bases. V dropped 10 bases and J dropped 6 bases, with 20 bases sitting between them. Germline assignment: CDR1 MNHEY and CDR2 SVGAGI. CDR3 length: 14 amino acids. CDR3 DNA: TGTGCCACCCAAAGGTTTGGCGGGGCCGATACGCAGTATTTT. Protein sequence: CATQRFGGADTQYF.

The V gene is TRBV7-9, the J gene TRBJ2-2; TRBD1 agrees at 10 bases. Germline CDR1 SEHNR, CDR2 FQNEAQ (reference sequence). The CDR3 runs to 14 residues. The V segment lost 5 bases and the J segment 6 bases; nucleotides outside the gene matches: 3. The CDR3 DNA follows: TGTGCCAGCAGCCCCGGGACAGGGGCCGGGGAGCTGTTTTTT. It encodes CASSPGTGAGELFF.

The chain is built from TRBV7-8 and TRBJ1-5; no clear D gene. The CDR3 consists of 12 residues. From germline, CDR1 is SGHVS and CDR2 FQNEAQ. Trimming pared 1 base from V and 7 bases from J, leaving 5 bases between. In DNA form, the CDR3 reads TGTGCCAGCAGCTTAGGGGCCCAGCCCCAGCATTTT. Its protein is CASSLGAQPQHF.

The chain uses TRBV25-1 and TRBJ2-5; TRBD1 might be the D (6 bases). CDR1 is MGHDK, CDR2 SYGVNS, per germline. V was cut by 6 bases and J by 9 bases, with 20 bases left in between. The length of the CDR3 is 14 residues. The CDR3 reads CASRPPYTGSPQYF. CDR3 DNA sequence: TGTGCCAGCAGGCCTCCCTACACAGGGTCGCCCCAGTACTTC.

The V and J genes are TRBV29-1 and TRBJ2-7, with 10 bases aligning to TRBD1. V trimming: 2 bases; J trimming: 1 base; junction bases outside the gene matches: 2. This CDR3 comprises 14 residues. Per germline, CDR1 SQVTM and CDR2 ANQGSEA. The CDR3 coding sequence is TGCAGCGTTGAACGGACAGGGGGGTCCTACGAGCAGTACTTC. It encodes CSVERTGGSYEQYF.

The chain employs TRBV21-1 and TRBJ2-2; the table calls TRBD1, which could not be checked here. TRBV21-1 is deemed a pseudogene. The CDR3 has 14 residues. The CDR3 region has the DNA TGTGCCAGCAGCAAAGGATGGGGCGTCGGGGAGCTGTTTTTT. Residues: CASSKGWGVGELFF.

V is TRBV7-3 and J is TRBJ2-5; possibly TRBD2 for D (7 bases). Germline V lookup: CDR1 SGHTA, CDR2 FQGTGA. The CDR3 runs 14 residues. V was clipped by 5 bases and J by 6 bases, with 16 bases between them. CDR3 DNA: TGTGCCAGCAGCCAAGGGGGGGGCCGGCAGACCCAGTACTTC. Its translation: CASSQGGGRQTQYF.

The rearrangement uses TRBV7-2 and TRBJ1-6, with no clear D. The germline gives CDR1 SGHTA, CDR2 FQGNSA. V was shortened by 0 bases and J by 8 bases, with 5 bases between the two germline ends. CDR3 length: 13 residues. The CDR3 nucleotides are TGTGCCAGCAGCTTAGCTTCAGATTCACCCCTCCACTTT. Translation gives CASSLASDSPLHF.

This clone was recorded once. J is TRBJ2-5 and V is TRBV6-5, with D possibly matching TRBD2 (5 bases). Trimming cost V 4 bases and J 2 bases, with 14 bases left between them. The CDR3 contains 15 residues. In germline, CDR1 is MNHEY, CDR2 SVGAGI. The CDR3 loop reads CASSSNVGDQETQYF. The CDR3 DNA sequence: TGTGCCAGCAGTTCAAACGTCGGGGATCAAGAGACCCAGTACTTC.

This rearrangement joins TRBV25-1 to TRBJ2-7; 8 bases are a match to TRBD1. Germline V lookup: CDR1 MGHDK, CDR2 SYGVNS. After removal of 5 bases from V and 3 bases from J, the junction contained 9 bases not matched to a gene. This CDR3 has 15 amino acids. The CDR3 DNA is TGTGCCAGCAGTCAACAGGGGGGCCAGAGCTACGAGCAGTACTTC. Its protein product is CASSQQGGQSYEQYF.

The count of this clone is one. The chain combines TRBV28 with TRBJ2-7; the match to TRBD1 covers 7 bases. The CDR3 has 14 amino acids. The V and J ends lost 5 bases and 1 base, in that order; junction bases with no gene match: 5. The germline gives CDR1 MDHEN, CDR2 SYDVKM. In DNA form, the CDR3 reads TGTGCCAGCAGTCCTGGGACAGCGTCCTACGAGCAGTACTTC. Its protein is CASSPGTASYEQYF.

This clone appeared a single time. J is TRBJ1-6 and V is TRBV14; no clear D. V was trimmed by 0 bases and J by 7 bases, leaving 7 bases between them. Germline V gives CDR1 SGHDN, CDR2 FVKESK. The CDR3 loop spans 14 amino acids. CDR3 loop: CASSQDLRNSPLHF. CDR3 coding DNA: TGTGCCAGCAGCCAAGATTTGAGGAATTCACCCCTCCACTTT.

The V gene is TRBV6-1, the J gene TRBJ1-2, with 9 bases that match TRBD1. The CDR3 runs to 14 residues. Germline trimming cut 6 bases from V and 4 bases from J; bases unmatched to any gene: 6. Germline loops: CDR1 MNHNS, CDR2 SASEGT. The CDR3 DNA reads TGTGCCAGCAGACAGGGGGCAAAACCCTATGGCTACACCTTC. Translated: CASRQGAKPYGYTF.

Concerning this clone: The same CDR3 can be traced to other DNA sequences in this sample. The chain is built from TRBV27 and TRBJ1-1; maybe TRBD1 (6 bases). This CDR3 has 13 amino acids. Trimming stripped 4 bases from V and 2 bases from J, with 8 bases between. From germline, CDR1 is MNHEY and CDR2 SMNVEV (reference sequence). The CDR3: CASSSGVNTEAFF. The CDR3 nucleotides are TGTGCCAGCAGTTCAGGGGTTAACACTGAAGCTTTCTTT.

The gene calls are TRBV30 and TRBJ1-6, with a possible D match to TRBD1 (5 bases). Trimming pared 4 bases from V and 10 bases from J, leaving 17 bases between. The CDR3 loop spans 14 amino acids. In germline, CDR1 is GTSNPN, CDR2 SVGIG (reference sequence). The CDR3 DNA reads TGTGCCTGGACAGGGAGGCGGACGGGATCACCCCTCCACTTT. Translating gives CAWTGRRTGSPLHF.

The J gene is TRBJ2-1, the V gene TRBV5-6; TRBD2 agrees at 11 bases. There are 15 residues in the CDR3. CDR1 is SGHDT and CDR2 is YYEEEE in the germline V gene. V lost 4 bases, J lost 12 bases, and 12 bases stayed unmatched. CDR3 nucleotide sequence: TGTGCCAGCAGCGTGAATAGCGGGGGGGCGGGGGCGCAGTTCTTC. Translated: CASSVNSGGAGAQFF.

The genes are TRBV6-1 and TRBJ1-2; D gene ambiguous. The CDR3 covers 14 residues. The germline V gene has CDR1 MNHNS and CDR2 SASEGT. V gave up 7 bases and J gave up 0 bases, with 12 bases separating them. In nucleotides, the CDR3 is TGTGCCAGCAATGGAGGGTCCTCTAACTATGGCTACACCTTC. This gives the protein CASNGGSSNYGYTF.

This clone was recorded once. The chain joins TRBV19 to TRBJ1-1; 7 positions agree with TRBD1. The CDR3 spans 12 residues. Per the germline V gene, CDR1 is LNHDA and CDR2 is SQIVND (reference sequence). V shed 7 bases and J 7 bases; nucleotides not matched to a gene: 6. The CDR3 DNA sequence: TGTGCCAGTAAACACAGGGGAGATGAAGCTTTCTTT. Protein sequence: CASKHRGDEAFF.

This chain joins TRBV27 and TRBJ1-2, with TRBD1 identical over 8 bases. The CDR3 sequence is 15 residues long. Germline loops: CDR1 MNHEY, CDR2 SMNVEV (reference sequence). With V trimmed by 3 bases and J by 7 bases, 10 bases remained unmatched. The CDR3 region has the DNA TGTGCCAGCAGTTTCAGGGCAGGGGGCGCGGGTGGCTACACCTTC. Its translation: CASSFRAGGAGGYTF.

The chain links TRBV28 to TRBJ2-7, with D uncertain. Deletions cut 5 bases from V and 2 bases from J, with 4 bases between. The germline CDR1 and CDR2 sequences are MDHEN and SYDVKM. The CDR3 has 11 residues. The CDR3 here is CASSPTYEQYF. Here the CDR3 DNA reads TGTGCCAGCAGTCCAACCTACGAGCAGTACTTC.

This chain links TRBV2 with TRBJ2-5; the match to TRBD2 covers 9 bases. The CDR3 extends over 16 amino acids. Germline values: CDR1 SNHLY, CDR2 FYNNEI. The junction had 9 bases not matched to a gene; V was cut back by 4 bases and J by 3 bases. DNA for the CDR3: TGTGCCAGCAGTGGATGGTTAGCGGGGGAAAAAGAGACCCAGTACTTC. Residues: CASSGWLAGEKETQYF. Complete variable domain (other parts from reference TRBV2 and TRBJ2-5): EPEVTQTPSHQVTQMGQEVILRCVPISNHLYFYWYRQILGQKVEFLVSFYNNEISEKSEIFDDQFSVERPDGSNFTLKIRSTKLEDSAMYFCASSGWLAGEKETQYFGPGTRLLVL.

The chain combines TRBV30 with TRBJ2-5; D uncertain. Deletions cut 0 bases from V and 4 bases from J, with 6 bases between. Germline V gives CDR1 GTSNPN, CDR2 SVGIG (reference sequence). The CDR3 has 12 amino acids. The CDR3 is CAWSVGRETQYF. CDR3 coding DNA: TGTGCCTGGAGTGTGGGCAGAGAGACCCAGTACTTC. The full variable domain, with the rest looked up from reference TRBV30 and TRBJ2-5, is SQTIHQWPATLVQPVGSPLSLECTVEGTSNPNLYWYRQAAGRGLQLLFYSVGIGQISSEVPQNLSASRPQDRQFILSSKKLLLSDSGFYLCAWSVGRETQYFGPGTRLLVL.

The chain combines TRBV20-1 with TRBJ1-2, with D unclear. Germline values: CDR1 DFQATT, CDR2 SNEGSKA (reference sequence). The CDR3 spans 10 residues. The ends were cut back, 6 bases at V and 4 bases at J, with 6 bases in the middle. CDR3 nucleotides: TGCAGTGCGCAACTCTATGGCTACACCTTC. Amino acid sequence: CSAQLYGYTF.